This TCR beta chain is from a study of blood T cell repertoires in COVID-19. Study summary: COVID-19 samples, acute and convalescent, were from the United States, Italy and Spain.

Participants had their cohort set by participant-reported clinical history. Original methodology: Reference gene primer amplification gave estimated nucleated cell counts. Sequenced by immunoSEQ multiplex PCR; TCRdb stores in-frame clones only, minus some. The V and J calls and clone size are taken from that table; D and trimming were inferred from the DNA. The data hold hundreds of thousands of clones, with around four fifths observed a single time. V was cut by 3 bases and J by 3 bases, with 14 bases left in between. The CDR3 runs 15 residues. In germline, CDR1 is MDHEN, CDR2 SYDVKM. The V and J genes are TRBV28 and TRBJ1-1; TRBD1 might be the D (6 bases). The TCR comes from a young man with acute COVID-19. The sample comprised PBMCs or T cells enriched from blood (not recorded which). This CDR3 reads CASSLTGPPYTEAFF. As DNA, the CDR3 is TGTGCCAGCAGTTTGACAGGTCCGCCTTACACTGAAGCTTTCTTT.